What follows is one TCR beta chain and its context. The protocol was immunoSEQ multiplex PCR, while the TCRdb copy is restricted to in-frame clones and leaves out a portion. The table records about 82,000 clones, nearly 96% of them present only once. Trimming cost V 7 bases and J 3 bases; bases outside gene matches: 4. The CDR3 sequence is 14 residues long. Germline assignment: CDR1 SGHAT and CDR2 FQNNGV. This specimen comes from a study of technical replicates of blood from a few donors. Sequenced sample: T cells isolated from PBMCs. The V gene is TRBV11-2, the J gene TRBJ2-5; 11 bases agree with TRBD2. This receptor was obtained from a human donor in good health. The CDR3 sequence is CASTNSGREETQYF. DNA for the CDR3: TGTGCCAGCACCAATAGCGGGAGGGAAGAGACCCAGTACTTC.